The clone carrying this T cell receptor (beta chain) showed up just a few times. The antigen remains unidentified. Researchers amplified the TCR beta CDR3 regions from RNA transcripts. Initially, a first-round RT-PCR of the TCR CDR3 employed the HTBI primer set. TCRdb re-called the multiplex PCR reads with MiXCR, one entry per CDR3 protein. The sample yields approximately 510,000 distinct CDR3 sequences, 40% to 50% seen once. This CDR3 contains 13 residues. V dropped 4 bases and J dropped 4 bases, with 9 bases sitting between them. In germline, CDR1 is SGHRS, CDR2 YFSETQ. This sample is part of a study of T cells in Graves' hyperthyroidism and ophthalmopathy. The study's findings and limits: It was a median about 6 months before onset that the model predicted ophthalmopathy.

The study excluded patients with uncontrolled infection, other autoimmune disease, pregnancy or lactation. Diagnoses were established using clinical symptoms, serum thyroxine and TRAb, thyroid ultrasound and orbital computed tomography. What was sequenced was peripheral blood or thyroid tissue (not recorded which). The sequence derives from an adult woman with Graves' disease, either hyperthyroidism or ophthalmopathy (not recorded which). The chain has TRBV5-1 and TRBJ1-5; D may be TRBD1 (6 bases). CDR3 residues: CASSTGHNQPQHF. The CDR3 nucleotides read TGCGCCAGCAGCACGGGACATAATCAGCCCCAGCATTTT.